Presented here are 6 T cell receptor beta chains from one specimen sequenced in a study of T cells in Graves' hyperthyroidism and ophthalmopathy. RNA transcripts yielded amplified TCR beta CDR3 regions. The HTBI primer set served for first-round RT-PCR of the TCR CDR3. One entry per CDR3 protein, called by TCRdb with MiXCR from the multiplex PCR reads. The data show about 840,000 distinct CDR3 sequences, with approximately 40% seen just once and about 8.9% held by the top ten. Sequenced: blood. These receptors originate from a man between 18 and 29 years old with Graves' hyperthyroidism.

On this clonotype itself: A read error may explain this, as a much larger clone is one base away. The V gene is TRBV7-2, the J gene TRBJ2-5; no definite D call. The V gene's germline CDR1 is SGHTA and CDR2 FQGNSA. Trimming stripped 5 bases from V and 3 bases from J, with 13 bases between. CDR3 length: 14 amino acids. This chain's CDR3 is CASSHDGLEETQYF. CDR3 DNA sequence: TGTGCCAGCAGCCATGACGGGTTAGAAGAGACCCAGTACTTC.

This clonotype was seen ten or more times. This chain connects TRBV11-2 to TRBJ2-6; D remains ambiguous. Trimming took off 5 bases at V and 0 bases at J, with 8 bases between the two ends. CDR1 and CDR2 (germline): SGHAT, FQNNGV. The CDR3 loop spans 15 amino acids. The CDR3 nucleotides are TGTGCCAGCAGCCGGCAGGTCTCTGGGGCCAACGTCCTGACTTTC. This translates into CASSRQVSGANVLTF.

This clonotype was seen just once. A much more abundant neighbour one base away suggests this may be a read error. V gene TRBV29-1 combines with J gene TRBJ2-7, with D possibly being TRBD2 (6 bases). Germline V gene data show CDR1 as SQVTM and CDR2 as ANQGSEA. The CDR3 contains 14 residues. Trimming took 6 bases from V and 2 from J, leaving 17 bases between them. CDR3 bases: TGCAGCGTGCCACTGGCGGGGTCCGCCTACGAGCAGTACTTC. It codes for CSVPLAGSAYEQYF.

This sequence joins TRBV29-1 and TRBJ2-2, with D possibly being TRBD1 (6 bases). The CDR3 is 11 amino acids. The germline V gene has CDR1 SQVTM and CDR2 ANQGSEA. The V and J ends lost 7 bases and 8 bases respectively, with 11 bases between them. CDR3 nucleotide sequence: TGCAGCGCCCTAGGGACAGGGGAGCTGTTTTTT. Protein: CSALGTGELFF.

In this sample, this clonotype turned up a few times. This CDR3 is CASRLTGYPLGSPLHF. The CDR3 bases are TGTGCCAGCAGGCTTACAGGGTACCCCTTGGGTTCACCCCTCCACTTT. The chain combines TRBV6-1 with TRBJ1-6, with a tentative D call TRBD1 (6 bases). Trimming pared 6 bases from V and 9 bases from J, leaving 21 bases between. The germline V gene has CDR1 MNHNS and CDR2 SASEGT. This CDR3 region has 16 residues.

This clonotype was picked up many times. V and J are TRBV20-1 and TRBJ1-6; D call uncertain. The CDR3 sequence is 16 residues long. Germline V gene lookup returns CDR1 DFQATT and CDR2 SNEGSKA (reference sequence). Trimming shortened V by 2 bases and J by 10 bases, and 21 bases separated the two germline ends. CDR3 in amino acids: CSARPVTRWGRSPLHF. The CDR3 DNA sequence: TGCAGTGCTAGACCAGTGACGAGATGGGGAAGATCACCCCTCCACTTT.